What follows describes a single TCR beta chain. Its antigen is not identified. This sample was included in a study of shared clonotypes between healthy human individuals. Findings and caveats of the study: Clonotypes that were shared across a handful of donors made up roughly 5.2% of naive CD4 clonotypes. Lower generation probabilities were found for non-shared clonotypes than for those shared by all four donors.

Using immunoSEQ multiplex PCR, the repertoire was profiled, and TCRdb retains in-frame clones only, with some absent. The repertoire holds some 1,600,000 clones, about 98% seen once, with 0.45% in the top ten. The CDR3 contains 16 residues. Germline loops: CDR1 MDHEN, CDR2 SYDVKM. J was trimmed by 4 bases and V by 3 bases; bases with no gene match: 4. Input material: naive CD4+ T cells sorted from blood. The subset: CD45RA+ positively selected. This sequence joins TRBV28 and TRBJ2-3, with 13 bases identical to TRBD2. The receptor comes from a man aged 30 to 39 in good health. CDR3 sequence: CASSFGLAGAPDTQYF. DNA of the CDR3: TGTGCCAGCAGTTTCGGACTAGCGGGAGCCCCAGATACGCAGTATTTT. Filled out from reference TRBV28 and TRBJ2-3, the complete variable domain reads DVKVTQSSRYLVKRTGEKVFLECVQDMDHENMFWYRQDPGLGLRLIYFSYDVKMKEKGDIPEGYSVSREKKERFSLILESASTNQTSMYLCASSFGLAGAPDTQYFGPGTRLTVL.